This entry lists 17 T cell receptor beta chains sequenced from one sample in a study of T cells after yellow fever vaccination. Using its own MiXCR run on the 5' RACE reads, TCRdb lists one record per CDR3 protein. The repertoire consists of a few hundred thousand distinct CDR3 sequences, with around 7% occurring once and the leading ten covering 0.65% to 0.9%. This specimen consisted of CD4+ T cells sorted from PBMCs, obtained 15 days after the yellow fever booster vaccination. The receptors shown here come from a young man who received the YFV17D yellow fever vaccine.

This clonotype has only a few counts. CDR3 in amino acids: CASSTEGTYEQYF. In nucleotides, the CDR3 is TGTGCCAGTAGTACAGAGGGCACCTACGAGCAGTACTTC. This chain uses TRBV19 with TRBJ2-7, with D possibly TRBD2 on 5 matching bases. The CDR3 totals 13 residues. CDR1 is LNHDA, CDR2 SQIVND, per germline (reference sequence). V was pared by 4 bases and J by 2 bases, with 9 bases between.

CDR3 sequence: CASSLVPSGYSYNEQFF. CDR3 sequence (DNA): TGTGCCAGCAGCTTAGTTCCCAGCGGTTACTCCTACAATGAGCAGTTCTTC. The chain carries TRBV7-8 and TRBJ2-1; TRBD2 might be the D (5 bases). The V end was cut by 1 base, the J end by 0 bases, with 13 bases between. The CDR3 runs to 17 residues. Germline-derived CDR1 and CDR2 are SGHVS and FQNEAQ.

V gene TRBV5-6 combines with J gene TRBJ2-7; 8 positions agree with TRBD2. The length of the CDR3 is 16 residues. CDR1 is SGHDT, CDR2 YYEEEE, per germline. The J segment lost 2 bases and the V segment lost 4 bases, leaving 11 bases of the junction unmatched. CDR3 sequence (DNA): TGTGCCAGCAGCACGCTAGGAGCGGGAGTACCCTACGAGCAGTACTTC. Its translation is CASSTLGAGVPYEQYF.

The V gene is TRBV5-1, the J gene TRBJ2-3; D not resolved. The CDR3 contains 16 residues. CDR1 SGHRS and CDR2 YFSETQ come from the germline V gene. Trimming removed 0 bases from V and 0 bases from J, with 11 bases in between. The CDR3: CASSLAAPTSTDTQYF. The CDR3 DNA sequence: TGCGCCAGCAGCTTGGCGGCACCCACTAGCACAGATACGCAGTATTTT. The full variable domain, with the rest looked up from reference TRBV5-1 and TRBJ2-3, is KAGVTQTPRYLIKTRGQQVTLSCSPISGHRSVSWYQQTPGQGLQFLFEYFSETQRNKGNFPGRFSGRQFSNSRSEMNVSTLELGDSALYLCASSLAAPTSTDTQYFGPGTRLTVL.

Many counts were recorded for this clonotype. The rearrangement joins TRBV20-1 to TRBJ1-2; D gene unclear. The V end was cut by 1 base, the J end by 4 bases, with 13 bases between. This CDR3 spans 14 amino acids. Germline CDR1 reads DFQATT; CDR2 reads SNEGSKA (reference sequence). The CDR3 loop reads CSARGGRNTYGYTF. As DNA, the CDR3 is TGCAGTGCTAGAGGAGGTCGCAATACCTATGGCTACACCTTC.

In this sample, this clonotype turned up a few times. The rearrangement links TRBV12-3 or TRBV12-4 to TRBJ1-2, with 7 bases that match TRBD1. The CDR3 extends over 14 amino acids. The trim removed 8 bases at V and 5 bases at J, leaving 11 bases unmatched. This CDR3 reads CASGAGRGKYGYTF. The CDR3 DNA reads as TGTGCCAGCGGGGCCGGCAGGGGGAAGTATGGCTACACCTTC.

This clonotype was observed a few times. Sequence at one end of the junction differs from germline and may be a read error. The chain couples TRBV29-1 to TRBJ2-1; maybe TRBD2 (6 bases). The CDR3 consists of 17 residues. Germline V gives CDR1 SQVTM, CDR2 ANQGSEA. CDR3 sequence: CSGEWAEGGPFSDEQFF. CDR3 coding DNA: TGCAGCGGTGAATGGGCCGAAGGAGGGCCCTTTTCGGATGAGCAGTTCTTC.

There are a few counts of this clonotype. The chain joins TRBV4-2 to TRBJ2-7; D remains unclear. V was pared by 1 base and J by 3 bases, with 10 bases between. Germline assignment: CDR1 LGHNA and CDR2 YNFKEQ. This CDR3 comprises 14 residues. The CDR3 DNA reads TGTGCCAGCAGCCAAGGACTGGCGGACTACGAGCAGTACTTC. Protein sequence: CASSQGLADYEQYF.

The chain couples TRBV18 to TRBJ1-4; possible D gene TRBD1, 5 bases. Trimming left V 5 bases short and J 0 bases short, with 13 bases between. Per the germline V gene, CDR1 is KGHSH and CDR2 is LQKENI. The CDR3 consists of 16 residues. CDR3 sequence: CASSALQVTTNEKLFF. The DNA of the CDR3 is TGTGCCAGCTCAGCCTTACAGGTTACAACTAATGAAAAACTGTTTTTT.

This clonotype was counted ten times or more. CDR3 in amino acids: CASSATGTEDTQYF. The CDR3 bases are TGCGCCAGCAGCGCGACCGGGACAGAAGATACGCAGTATTTT. This chain joins TRBV5-1 and TRBJ2-3; 7 bases align to TRBD1. This CDR3 spans 14 amino acids. The V gene end was trimmed by 4 bases and the J gene end by 5 bases; junction bases not matched to a gene: 7. Germline loops: CDR1 SGHRS, CDR2 YFSETQ.

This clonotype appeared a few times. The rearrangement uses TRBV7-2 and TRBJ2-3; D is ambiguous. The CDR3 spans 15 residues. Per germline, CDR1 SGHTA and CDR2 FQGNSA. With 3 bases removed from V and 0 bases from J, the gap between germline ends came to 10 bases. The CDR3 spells CASSFLPISTDTQYF. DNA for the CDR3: TGTGCCAGCAGCTTTTTACCTATTAGCACAGATACGCAGTATTTT.

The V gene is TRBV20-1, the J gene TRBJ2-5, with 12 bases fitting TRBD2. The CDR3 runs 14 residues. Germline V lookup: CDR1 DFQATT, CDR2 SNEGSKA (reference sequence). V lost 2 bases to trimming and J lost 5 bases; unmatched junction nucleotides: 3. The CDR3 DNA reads TGCAGTGCTAGACGGACTAGCGGGGATGAGACCCAGTACTTC. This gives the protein CSARRTSGDETQYF.

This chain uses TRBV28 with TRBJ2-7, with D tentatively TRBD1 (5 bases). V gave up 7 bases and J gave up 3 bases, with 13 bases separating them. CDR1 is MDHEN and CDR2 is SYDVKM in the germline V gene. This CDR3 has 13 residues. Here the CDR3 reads CASTLDTFYEQYF. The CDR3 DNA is TGTGCCAGCACCTTGGACACTTTCTACGAGCAGTACTTC.

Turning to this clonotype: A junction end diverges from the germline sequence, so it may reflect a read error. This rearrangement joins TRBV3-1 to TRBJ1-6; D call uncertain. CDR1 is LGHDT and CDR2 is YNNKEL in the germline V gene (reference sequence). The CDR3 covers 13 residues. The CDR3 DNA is TGTGCCAGAAGCCCCATCCTGGCGTCACCCCTCCACTTT. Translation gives CARSPILASPLHF. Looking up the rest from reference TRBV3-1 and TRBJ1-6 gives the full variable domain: DTAVSQTPKYLVTQMGNDKSIKCEQNLGHDTMYWYKQDSKKFLKIMFSYNNKELIINETVPNRFSPKSPDKAHLNLHINSLELGDSAVYFCARSPILASPLHFGNGTRLTVT.

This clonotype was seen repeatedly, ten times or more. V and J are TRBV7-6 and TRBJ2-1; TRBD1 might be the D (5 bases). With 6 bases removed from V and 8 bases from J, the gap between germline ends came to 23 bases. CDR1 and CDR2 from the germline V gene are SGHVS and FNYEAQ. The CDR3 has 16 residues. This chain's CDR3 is CASSSTRSRGPYEQFF. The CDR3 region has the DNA TGTGCCAGCAGTTCAACCAGGTCTAGGGGCCCCTATGAGCAGTTCTTC.

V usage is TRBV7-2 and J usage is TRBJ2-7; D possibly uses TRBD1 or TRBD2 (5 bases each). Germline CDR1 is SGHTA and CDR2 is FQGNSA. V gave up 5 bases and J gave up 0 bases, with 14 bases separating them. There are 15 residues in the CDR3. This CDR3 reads CASSLRDLSSYEQYF. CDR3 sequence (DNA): TGTGCCAGCAGCCTCCGGGACCTGAGCTCCTACGAGCAGTACTTC.

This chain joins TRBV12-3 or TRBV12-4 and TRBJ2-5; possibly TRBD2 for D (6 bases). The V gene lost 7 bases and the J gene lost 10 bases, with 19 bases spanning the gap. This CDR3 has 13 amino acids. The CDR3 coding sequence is TGTGCCAGCACCCGGGACTCCCTCATGAACCAGTACTTC. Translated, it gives CASTRDSLMNQYF.